The 20 T cell receptor beta chains below all came from one sample that was sequenced in a study of CD4+ T cells in melanoma. Assay used: immunoSEQ multiplex PCR; TCRdb lists only in-frame clones, some missing. The repertoire holds some 50,000 clones, with roughly 87% as singletons. The sequenced sample was peripheral blood. The receptors were sampled from a human donor with melanoma.

This chain uses TRBV10-3 with TRBJ1-1, with 9 nucleotides matching TRBD1. V lost 1 base and J lost 6; bases outside the gene matches: 9. The CDR3 is 16 residues long. Germline-derived CDR1 and CDR2 are ENHRY and SYGVKD. The CDR3: CAISEYHYGTGPEAFF. CDR3 coding DNA: TGTGCCATCAGTGAGTACCACTACGGGACAGGGCCTGAAGCTTTCTTT.

The V and J genes are TRBV13 and TRBJ2-3; TRBD2 agrees at 7 bases. CDR1 and CDR2 from the germline V gene are PRHDT and FYEKMQ (reference sequence). The CDR3 has 14 amino acids. V lost 4 bases to trimming and J lost 3 bases; unmatched junction nucleotides: 4. Written as DNA, the CDR3 is TGTGCCAGCAGCTATGGGGGGGGTACAGATACGCAGTATTTT. It translates to CASSYGGGTDTQYF.

V and J are TRBV7-9 and TRBJ2-5; the D is unclear. The J call is in doubt because the DNA end fits TRBJ2-7 better. This CDR3 comprises 14 residues. Germline-derived CDR1 and CDR2 are SEHNR and FQNEAQ (reference sequence). Here the CDR3 DNA reads TGTGCCAGCAGCTTGTCTGGGTCAACCTACGAGCAGTACTTC. This codes for CASSLSGSTYEQYF.

The chain combines TRBV19 with TRBJ1-1; tentative D call: TRBD1 (6 bases). Germline V lookup: CDR1 LNHDA, CDR2 SQIVND (reference sequence). V lost 10 bases to trimming and J lost 1 base, with 16 bases between them. CDR3 size: 14 residues. The CDR3 nucleotides are TGTGCCACCGGGACATGGGGGCCGAACACTGAAGCTTTCTTT. It yields the protein CATGTWGPNTEAFF.

V and J are TRBV28 and TRBJ1-6; no definite D call. Germline V gene sequence: CDR1 MDHEN, CDR2 SYDVKM. The length of the CDR3 is 17 residues. Deletions cut 7 bases from V and 0 bases from J, with 16 bases between. The CDR3 region has the DNA TGTGCCAGCAACATTAGGATGCATAGCTCCTATAATTCACCCCTCCACTTT. This translates into CASNIRMHSSYNSPLHF.

The chain has TRBV7-2 and TRBJ2-2; a possible D gene is TRBD1 (6 bases). V was shortened by 1 base and J by 0 bases, with 9 bases between the two germline ends. Germline V gives CDR1 SGHTA, CDR2 FQGNSA. The CDR3 is 16 residues long. The CDR3 reads CASSLGGQANTGELFF. The CDR3 DNA is TGTGCCAGCAGCTTAGGGGGGCAGGCGAACACCGGGGAGCTGTTTTTT.

This rearrangement joins TRBV18 to TRBJ1-5; a weak D match, TRBD1 (6 bases). CDR3 length equals 15 residues. Trimming shortened V by 4 bases and J by 0 bases, and 10 bases separated the two germline ends. Germline-derived CDR1 and CDR2 are KGHSH and LQKENI. CDR3 sequence: CASSLGQPSNQPQHF. CDR3 in DNA: TGTGCCAGCTCACTAGGACAGCCTAGCAATCAGCCCCAGCATTTT.

The chain employs TRBV5-1 and TRBJ2-1, with TRBD1 matching over 9 bases. The germline gives CDR1 SGHRS, CDR2 YFSETQ. This CDR3 contains 16 residues. J gave up 6 bases and V 0 bases, and 7 bases lay outside the gene matches. CDR3 bases: TGCGCCAGCAGCTTGGTCCCGGGACAGGGTGGCAATGAGCAGTTCTTC. It codes for CASSLVPGQGGNEQFF.

The chain is built from TRBV11-2 and TRBJ2-1; D perhaps matches TRBD1 (7 bases). Germline lookup yields CDR1 SGHAT and CDR2 FQNNGV. The ends were cut back, 1 base at V and 10 bases at J, with 14 bases in the middle. The CDR3 contains 14 residues. CDR3: CASSLGAGGGEQFF. In DNA form, the CDR3 reads TGTGCCAGCAGCTTAGGGGCAGGGGGAGGCGAGCAGTTCTTC.

The chain combines TRBV18 with TRBJ1-1; D is ambiguous. Germline V CDR1 and CDR2: KGHSH, LQKENI. CDR3 length: 14 amino acids. Trimming removed 1 base at V and 0 bases at J, with 6 bases between. The CDR3 is CASSPQQLNTEAFF. The CDR3 coding sequence is TGTGCCAGCTCACCACAACAGCTGAACACTGAAGCTTTCTTT.

The J gene is TRBJ1-2, the V gene TRBV30; D ambiguous. This CDR3 contains 9 residues. CDR1 and CDR2 from the germline V gene are GTSNPN and SVGIG (reference sequence). Trimming took off 8 bases at V and 5 bases at J, with 6 bases between the two ends. The CDR3 region is CAIGYGYTF. The CDR3 DNA follows: TGTGCCATTGGATATGGCTACACCTTC.

The chain couples TRBV27 to TRBJ1-4; 7 bases align to TRBD1. There are 16 residues in the CDR3. The germline gives CDR1 MNHEY, CDR2 SMNVEV (reference sequence). The V gene end was trimmed by 5 bases and the J gene end by 4 bases; junction bases not matched to a gene: 10. CDR3 DNA: TGTGCCAGCAGTACAGGGGTGGGTCTCGGTAATGAAAAACTGTTTTTT. It encodes CASSTGVGLGNEKLFF.

CDR3 DNA: TGTGCCAGCAGTCCCAGTCCTAGCGGGGGATACAATGAGCAGTTCTTC. Residues: CASSPSPSGGYNEQFF. The rearrangement joins TRBV27 to TRBJ2-1; 10 bases map to TRBD2. Germline CDR1 MNHEY, CDR2 SMNVEV (reference sequence). The CDR3 spans 16 residues. The V gene end was trimmed by 5 bases and the J gene end by 4 bases; junction bases not matched to a gene: 8.

The CDR3 DNA sequence: TGTGCCAGCAGCGTAGGGGGACAGGGGGCTGAAGCTTTCTTT. It is translated as CASSVGGQGAEAFF. The V and J genes are TRBV9 and TRBJ1-1, with 11 bases aligning to TRBD1. CDR1 and CDR2 from the germline V gene are SGDLS and YYNGEE. Trimming removed 0 bases from V and 6 bases from J; junction bases left unmatched: 1. The CDR3 length is 14 residues.

The chain recombines TRBV6-1 with TRBJ1-4; TRBD1 might be the D (5 bases). Per the germline V gene, CDR1 is MNHNS and CDR2 is SASEGT. V lost 3 bases and J 6 bases, leaving 14 bases between the germline ends. The CDR3 has 15 residues. CDR3 residues: CASSDGGGWDEKLFF. In DNA form, the CDR3 reads TGTGCCAGCAGTGATGGGGGGGGTTGGGATGAAAAACTGTTTTTT.

The chain employs TRBV7-9 and TRBJ2-1; TRBD2 matches at 8 bases. Germline lookup yields CDR1 SEHNR and CDR2 FQNEAQ (reference sequence). CDR3 size: 18 residues. J gave up 1 base and V 5 bases, and 13 bases lay outside the gene matches. CDR3 DNA: TGTGCCAGCAGCCGCCCGCCCCGCCAGCGGGAGTCCTACAATGAGCAGTTCTTC. Its translation: CASSRPPRQRESYNEQFF.

This chain connects TRBV7-2 to TRBJ2-7; D remains ambiguous. Trimming removed 1 base from V and 3 bases from J, with 7 bases in between. CDR3 length equals 13 residues. The germline gives CDR1 SGHTA, CDR2 FQGNSA. In DNA form, the CDR3 reads TGTGCCAGCAGCTTAGGGGGTTACTACGAGCAGTACTTC. The encoded protein is CASSLGGYYEQYF.

The rearrangement uses TRBV20-1 and TRBJ1-1, with D unclear. There are 11 residues in the CDR3. The germline V gene encodes CDR1 DFQATT and CDR2 SNEGSKA (reference sequence). The V and J ends lost 5 bases and 4 bases respectively, with 8 bases between them. The DNA of the CDR3 is TGCAGTGCTCCTCGGACCACTGAAGCTTTCTTT. Translation gives CSAPRTTEAFF.

The chain combines TRBV6-6 with TRBJ1-1; unclear D gene. CDR1 and CDR2 from the germline V gene are MNHNY and SVGAGI (reference sequence). V lost 8 bases, J lost 3 bases, and 10 bases lay in between. This CDR3 spans 12 amino acids. CDR3 DNA sequence: TGTGCCAGCCGTAACCTGGACACTGAAGCTTTCTTT. Amino acid sequence: CASRNLDTEAFF.

The gene calls are TRBV5-4 and TRBJ2-5, with D hard to call. The CDR3 sequence is 16 residues long. Germline values: CDR1 SGHNT, CDR2 YYREEE (reference sequence). The V end lost 0 bases, the J end lost 2 bases, and 14 bases lay between the germline ends. The CDR3 loop reads CASSLELPLVQETQYF. CDR3 bases: TGTGCCAGCAGCTTGGAACTACCCTTAGTTCAAGAGACCCAGTACTTC. The variable domain in full, with the rest retrieved from reference TRBV5-4 and TRBJ2-5, is ETGVTQSPTHLIKTRGQQVTLRCSSQSGHNTVSWYQQALGQGPQFIFQYYREEENGRGNFPPRFSGLQFPNYSSELNVNALELDDSALYLCASSLELPLVQETQYFGPGTRLLVL.